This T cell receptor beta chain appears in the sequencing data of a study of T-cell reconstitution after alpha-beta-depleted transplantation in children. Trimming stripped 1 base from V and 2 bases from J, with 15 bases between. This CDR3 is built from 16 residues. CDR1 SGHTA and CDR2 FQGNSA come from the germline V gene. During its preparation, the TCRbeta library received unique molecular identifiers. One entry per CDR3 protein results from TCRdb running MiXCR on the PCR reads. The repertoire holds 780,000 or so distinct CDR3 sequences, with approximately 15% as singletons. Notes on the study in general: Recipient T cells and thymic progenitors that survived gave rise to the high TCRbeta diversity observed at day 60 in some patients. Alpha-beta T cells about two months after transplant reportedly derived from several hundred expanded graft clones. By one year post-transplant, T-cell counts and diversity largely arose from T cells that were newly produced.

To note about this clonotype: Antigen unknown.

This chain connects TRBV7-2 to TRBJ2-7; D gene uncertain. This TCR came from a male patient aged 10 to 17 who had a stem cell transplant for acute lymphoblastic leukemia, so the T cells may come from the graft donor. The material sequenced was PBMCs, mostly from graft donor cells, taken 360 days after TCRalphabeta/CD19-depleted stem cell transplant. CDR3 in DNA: TGTGCCAGCAGCTTAGATATTACTGTCAAGACCTACGAGCAGTACTTC. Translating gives CASSLDITVKTYEQYF.